Following are 9 T cell receptor beta chains from one sample sequenced in a study of blood T cell repertoires in COVID-19. Profiling relied on immunoSEQ multiplex PCR, and the TCRdb table lists in-frame clones only, not all of them. The sample consists of about 97,000 clones, about nine tenths of them appearing once. Sequences were obtained from peripheral blood. These receptors were taken from a man between 60 and 75 years old with acute or convalescent COVID-19.

This chain uses TRBV6-5 with TRBJ2-3, with D tentatively TRBD1 (6 bases). This CDR3 comprises 14 residues. The germline V gene encodes CDR1 MNHEY and CDR2 SVGAGI. The V and J ends lost 8 bases and 0 bases respectively, with 12 bases between them. CDR3 residues: CASGTFRSTDTQYF. CDR3 DNA sequence: TGTGCCAGCGGGACATTTAGAAGCACAGATACGCAGTATTTT.

This clone has a single count. The chain uses TRBV5-1 and TRBJ2-2, with a tentative D call TRBD2 (5 bases). V was clipped by 0 bases and J by 3 bases, with 12 bases between them. The CDR3 has 16 amino acids. The germline V gene encodes CDR1 SGHRS and CDR2 YFSETQ. The CDR3 DNA reads as TGCGCCAGCAGCTTGGGCAACACGAGGGACACCGGGGAGCTGTTTTTT. The encoded protein is CASSLGNTRDTGELFF.

The CDR3 sequence is CASSVNRITRANEKLFF. The DNA of the CDR3 is TGTGCCAGCAGTGTGAACAGGATCACCAGGGCTAATGAAAAACTGTTTTTT. The rearrangement uses TRBV6-1 and TRBJ1-4; a possible D gene is TRBD1 (5 bases). CDR1 is MNHNS and CDR2 is SASEGT in the germline V gene. The CDR3 covers 17 residues. V was cut by 4 bases and J by 3 bases, with 18 bases left in between.

The V gene is TRBV30, the J gene TRBJ1-4, with D unresolved. Between the trimmed V and J ends, which lost 4 bases and 4 bases, there was a span of 13 bases. The germline V gene has CDR1 GTSNPN and CDR2 SVGIG (reference sequence). The CDR3 sequence is 14 residues long. The CDR3 region is CAWTEKLHNEKLFF. CDR3 nucleotide sequence: TGTGCCTGGACCGAAAAACTACATAATGAAAAACTGTTTTTT. Full variable domain (outside the CDR3, taken from reference TRBV30 and TRBJ1-4): SQTIHQWPATLVQPVGSPLSLECTVEGTSNPNLYWYRQAAGRGLQLLFYSVGIGQISSEVPQNLSASRPQDRQFILSSKKLLLSDSGFYLCAWTEKLHNEKLFFGSGTQLSVL.

The J gene is TRBJ1-4, the V gene TRBV18; D uncertain. Germline V gene data show CDR1 as KGHSH and CDR2 as LQKENI. This CDR3 spans 14 amino acids. V was cut by 4 bases and J by 8 bases, with 14 bases left in between. The CDR3 here is CASSLENREEKLFF. The CDR3 nucleotides read TGTGCCAGCTCACTCGAGAATAGGGAGGAAAAACTGTTTTTT.

This clone occurred a few times. The V and J genes are TRBV2 and TRBJ1-3; 8 bases match TRBD1. The CDR3 loop spans 13 amino acids. The trim removed 8 bases at V and 16 bases at J, leaving 16 bases unmatched. Germline V CDR1 and CDR2: SNHLY, FYNNEI. CDR3: CASDLTGGPRWYF. DNA for the CDR3: TGTGCCAGCGATTTAACAGGGGGACCGCGGTGGTATTTT.

The chain is built from TRBV19 and TRBJ2-3, with TRBD2 as a possible D gene (6 bases). This CDR3 has 16 residues. Trimming took 9 bases from V and 4 from J, leaving 23 bases between them. Germline CDR1 reads LNHDA; CDR2 reads SQIVND (reference sequence). The CDR3 nucleotides are TGTGCCAGCGCCTCCAACCTAGCGTATCCAGCAGATACGCAGTATTTT. Translating gives CASASNLAYPADTQYF.

A few counts support this clone. This chain uses TRBV5-1 with TRBJ1-1, with D perhaps TRBD1 (6 bases). V lost 3 bases and J 8 bases, leaving 8 bases between the germline ends. Looked up from germline, CDR1 is SGHRS and CDR2 is YFSETQ. The CDR3 length is 11 residues. Written as DNA, the CDR3 is TGCGCCAGCAGCTCGCAGGGGGAAGCTTTCTTT. This gives the protein CASSSQGEAFF.

This clone turned up a few times. The chain carries TRBV6-4 and TRBJ2-1; D ambiguous. Trimming cost V 2 bases and J 0 bases, with 8 bases left between them. Germline V gives CDR1 MRHNA, CDR2 SNTAGT. The CDR3 consists of 15 residues. DNA for the CDR3: TGTGCCAGCAGTGACGGGCAGAGCTCCTACAATGAGCAGTTCTTC. It codes for CASSDGQSSYNEQFF.